This T cell receptor (beta chain) was sequenced in a study of CD8 T cells in Susac syndrome. With 5 bases removed from V and 6 bases from J, the gap between germline ends came to 15 bases. CDR1 is LNHDA and CDR2 is SQIVND in the germline V gene (reference sequence). The CDR3 is 14 amino acids. RNA, at about 0.45 to 1 ug, was reverse transcribed with random hexamers. MiXCR, run by TCRdb on the immunoSEQ multiplex PCR reads, gives a single entry per CDR3 protein. The sample has approximately 200,000 distinct CDR3 sequences; about 94% are singletons. The source is a human donor with multiple sclerosis. Source material: CD8+ T cells from PBMCs. The chain uses TRBV19 and TRBJ2-3, with D perhaps matching TRBD1 (6 bases). The CDR3 DNA is TGTGCCAGTAGTGTTCTACAGGGCGTGGATACGCAGTATTTT. Protein sequence: CASSVLQGVDTQYF.